The source of this T cell receptor (beta chain) is a study of blood T cell repertoires in COVID-19 (dated by TCRdb to about 2020). Notes on the research overall: Collaborator samples came from the United States, Italy and Spain and covered acute and convalescent phases of COVID-19. The material from the prospective study consisted of cDNA or gDNA derived from T cells, B-cell-depleted T cells, or PBMCs. The samples were drawn from two sources: the first 160 participants of the ongoing ImmuneRACE study, and 950 to 1,500 subjects contributed by 6 global collaborators. The sample metadata nearly always contained a de-identified subject ID, COVID-19 status, age in years and sex. A freely available public database, intended as a resource for researchers studying the immune response to SARS-CoV-2, is where the repertoires were released. Subjects who had been exposed to COVID-19, were actively infected with it, or had recovered from it provided the deeply sampled blood TCRbeta repertoires that made up the dataset. Where HLA class I and class II types were available, the types were taken from metadata supplied by the sample provider, not from assay-based typing.

Collaborating institutions collected whole blood in K2EDTA tubes following their own protocols. For TCRbeta analysis, collaborators shipped samples in one of three forms: frozen whole blood, isolated PBMCs, or DNA extracted from either of those sample types. TCRbeta CDR3 regions were amplified from genomic DNA by means of the immunoSEQ Assay, a bias-controlled multiplex PCR. The study's own analysis went as follows. The number of nucleated cells in each sample was estimated by amplification of reference gene primers within the assay. To quantify the absolute abundance of each unique TCRbeta CDR3 rearrangement, sequence reads were collapsed and filtered. Productive Simpson clonality was computed per sample as the square root of Simpson's diversity index over productive rearrangements. In TCRdb, the immuneACCESS table is reduced to in-frame sequences with V and J assigned. These tables do not hold every clone; where another copy was compared, an unresolved V gene accounts for under half, and the others remain unexplained. The D gene and trimming were derived from the DNA, and the V and J assignments and clone size from that table. Recorded for this sample are 65,000 to 80,000 clones; more than 75% of them occurred a single time. Over 9.5% of the sample rests with the top ten.

Broader findings and caveats from the paper: The quantity of clinical and demographic metadata differed by source and by participant and was supplied without curation.

Notes on this clone: The specificity of this receptor is unknown. The record has no base qualities; no much larger clone is one base away.

Based on the germline V gene (reference sequence), the CDR1 and CDR2 sequences are LNHDA and SQIVND. V is reduced by 8 bases and J by 0 bases, leaving a spacing of 20 bases between them. The CDR3 runs 17 residues from the cysteine to the phenylalanine. Here the CDR3 DNA is all that survives: 51 bases in frame from base 1. The sequenced sample consisted of peripheral blood. The chain couples TRBV19 to TRBJ2-1; possibly the D gene is TRBD2, per 7 matching bases. This receptor was obtained from a human donor in a cohort sampled during active COVID-19. The DNA sequence reads TGTGCCAGTGGCACGGGGGGCGGAACGAGCTCCTACAATGAGCAGTTCTTC. The resulting protein is CASGTGGGTSSYNEQFF.